Sequencing of this T cell receptor (beta chain) was carried out in a study of CD8 T cells in ankylosing spondylitis. Germline V lookup: CDR1 SGHVS, CDR2 FNYEAQ. The CDR3 has 13 residues. V gave up 0 bases and J gave up 8 bases, with 8 bases separating them. General study findings and limits: According to the report, clones linked to the disease were significantly enriched in matched synovial fluid samples taken from ankylosing spondylitis patients. In ankylosing spondylitis blood, a motif of seven to nine highly homologous TCR beta variants appeared characteristic.

A word on this clonotype: Its antigen is currently unknown.

Construction of TCR beta libraries was performed using quantitative 5'-RACE with molecular barcodes. MiXCR, applied by TCRdb to the 5' RACE reads, yields one record per CDR3 protein. In the table there are around 490,000 distinct CDR3 sequences, roughly 5% of which are singletons. The source is a male donor with ankylosing spondylitis. The sequenced material came from blood, either unsorted or a sorted T cell fraction (not recorded which). This chain links TRBV7-6 with TRBJ2-1; D is unresolved. The CDR3 DNA reads TGTGCCAGCAGCTTAGCCCCGACCCATGAGCAGTTCTTC. This codes for CASSLAPTHEQFF.